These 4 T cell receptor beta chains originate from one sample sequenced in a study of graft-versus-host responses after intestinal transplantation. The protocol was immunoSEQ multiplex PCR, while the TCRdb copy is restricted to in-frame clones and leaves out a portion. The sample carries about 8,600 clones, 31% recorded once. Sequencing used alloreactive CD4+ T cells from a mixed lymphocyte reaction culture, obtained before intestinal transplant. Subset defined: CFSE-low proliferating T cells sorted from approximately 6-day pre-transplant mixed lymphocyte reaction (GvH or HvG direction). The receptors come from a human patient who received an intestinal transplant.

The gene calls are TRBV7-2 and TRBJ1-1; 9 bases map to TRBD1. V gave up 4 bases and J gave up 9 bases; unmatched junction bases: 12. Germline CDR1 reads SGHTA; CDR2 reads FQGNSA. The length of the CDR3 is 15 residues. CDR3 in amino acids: CASSSVRGGQGQAFF. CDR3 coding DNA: TGTGCCAGCAGCTCCGTTAGAGGGGGACAGGGACAAGCTTTCTTT.

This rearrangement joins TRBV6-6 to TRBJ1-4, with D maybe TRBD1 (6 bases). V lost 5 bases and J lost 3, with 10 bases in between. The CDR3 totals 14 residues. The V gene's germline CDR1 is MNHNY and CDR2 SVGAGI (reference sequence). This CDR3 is CASSPTGSNEKLFF. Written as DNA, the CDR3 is TGTGCCAGCAGTCCGACAGGCTCTAATGAAAAACTGTTTTTT.

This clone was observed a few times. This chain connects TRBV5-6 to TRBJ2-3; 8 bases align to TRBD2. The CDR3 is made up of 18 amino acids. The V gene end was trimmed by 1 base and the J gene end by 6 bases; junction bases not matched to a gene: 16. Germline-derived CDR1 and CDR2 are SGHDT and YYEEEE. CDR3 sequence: CASSLRSGGRTFFDTQYF. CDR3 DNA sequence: TGTGCCAGCAGCTTGAGGTCGGGCGGGAGGACCTTTTTTGATACGCAGTATTTT.

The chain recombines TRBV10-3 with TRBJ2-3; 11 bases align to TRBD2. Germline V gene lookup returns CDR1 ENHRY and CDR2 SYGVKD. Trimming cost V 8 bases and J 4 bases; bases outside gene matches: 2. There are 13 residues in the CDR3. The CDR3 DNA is TGTGCCATCCGACTAGCGGGATCAGATACGCAGTATTTT. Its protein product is CAIRLAGSDTQYF.